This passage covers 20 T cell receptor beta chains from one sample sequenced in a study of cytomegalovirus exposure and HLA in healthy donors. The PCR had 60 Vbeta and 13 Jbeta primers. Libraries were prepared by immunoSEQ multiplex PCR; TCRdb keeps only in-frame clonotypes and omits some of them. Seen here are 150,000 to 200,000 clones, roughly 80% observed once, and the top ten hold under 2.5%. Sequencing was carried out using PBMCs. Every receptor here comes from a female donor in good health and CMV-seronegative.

Here the CDR3 reads CASSLVSNQETQYF. The CDR3 nucleotides read TGCGCCAGCAGCTTGGTATCTAACCAAGAGACCCAGTACTTC. J is TRBJ2-5 and V is TRBV5-1; no clear D gene. Between the trimmed V and J ends, which lost 0 bases and 0 bases, there was a span of 6 bases. Per germline, CDR1 SGHRS and CDR2 YFSETQ. This CDR3 is built from 14 residues.

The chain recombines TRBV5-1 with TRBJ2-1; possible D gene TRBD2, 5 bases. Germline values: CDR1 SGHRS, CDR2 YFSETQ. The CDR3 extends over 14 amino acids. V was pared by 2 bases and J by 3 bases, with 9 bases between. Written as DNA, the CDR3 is TGCGCCAGCAGCTTCAGCGGATTCTACAATGAGCAGTTCTTC. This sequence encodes CASSFSGFYNEQFF. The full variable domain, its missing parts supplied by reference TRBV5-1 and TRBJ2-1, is KAGVTQTPRYLIKTRGQQVTLSCSPISGHRSVSWYQQTPGQGLQFLFEYFSETQRNKGNFPGRFSGRQFSNSRSEMNVSTLELGDSALYLCASSFSGFYNEQFFGPGTRLTVL.

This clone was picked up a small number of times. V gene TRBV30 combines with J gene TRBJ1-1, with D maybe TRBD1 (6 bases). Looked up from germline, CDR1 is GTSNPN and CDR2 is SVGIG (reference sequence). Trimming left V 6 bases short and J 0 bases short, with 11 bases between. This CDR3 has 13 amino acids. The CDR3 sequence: CACRQAMNTEAFF. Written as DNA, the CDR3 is TGTGCCTGTCGACAGGCCATGAACACTGAAGCTTTCTTT.

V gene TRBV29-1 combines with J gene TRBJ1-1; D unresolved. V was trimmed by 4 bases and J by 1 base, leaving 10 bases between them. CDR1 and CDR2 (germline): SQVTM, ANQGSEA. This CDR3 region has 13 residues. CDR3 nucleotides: TGCAGCGTTGCCCATACAGAGAACACTGAAGCTTTCTTT. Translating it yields CSVAHTENTEAFF.

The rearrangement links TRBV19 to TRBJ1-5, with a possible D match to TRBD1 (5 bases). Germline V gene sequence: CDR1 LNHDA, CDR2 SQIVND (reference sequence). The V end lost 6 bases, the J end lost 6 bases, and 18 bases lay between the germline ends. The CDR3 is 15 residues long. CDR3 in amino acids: CASSLSGFAPQPQHF. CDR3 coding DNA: TGTGCCAGTAGCCTTTCAGGGTTTGCCCCTCAGCCCCAGCATTTT.

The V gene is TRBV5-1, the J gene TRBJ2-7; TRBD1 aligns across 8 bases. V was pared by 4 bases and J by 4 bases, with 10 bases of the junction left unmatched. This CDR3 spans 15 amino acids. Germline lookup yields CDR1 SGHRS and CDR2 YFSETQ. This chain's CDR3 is CASSHRSTGAYEQYF. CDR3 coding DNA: TGCGCCAGCAGCCATCGATCGACAGGGGCTTACGAGCAGTACTTC.

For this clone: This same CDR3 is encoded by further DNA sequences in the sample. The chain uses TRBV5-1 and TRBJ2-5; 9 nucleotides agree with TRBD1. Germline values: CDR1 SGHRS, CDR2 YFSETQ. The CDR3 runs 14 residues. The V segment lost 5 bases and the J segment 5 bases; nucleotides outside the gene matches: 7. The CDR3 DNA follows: TGCGCCAGCAGTTTAGGACAGGGGCAGGAGACCCAGTACTTC. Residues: CASSLGQGQETQYF.

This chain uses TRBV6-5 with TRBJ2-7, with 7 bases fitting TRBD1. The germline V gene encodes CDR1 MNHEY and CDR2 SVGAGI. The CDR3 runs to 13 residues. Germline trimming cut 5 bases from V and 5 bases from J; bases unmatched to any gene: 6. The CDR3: CASSPQGVDEQYF. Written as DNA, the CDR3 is TGTGCCAGCAGTCCCCAGGGGGTGGACGAGCAGTACTTC.

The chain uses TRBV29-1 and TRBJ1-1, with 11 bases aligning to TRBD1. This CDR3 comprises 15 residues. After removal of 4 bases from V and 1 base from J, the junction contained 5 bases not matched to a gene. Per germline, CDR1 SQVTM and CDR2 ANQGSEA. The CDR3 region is CSVVGTGGQNTEAFF. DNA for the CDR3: TGCAGCGTTGTGGGGACAGGGGGGCAGAACACTGAAGCTTTCTTT.

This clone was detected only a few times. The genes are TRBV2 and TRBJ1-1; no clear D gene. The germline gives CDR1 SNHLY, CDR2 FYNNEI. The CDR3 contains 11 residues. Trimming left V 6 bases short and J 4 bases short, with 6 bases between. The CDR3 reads CASREATEAFF. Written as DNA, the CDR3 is TGTGCCAGCAGGGAGGCCACTGAAGCTTTCTTT.

The CDR3 is CASSQTGRSHETQYF. DNA for the CDR3: TGTGCCAGTAGTCAGACAGGTCGCTCCCACGAGACCCAGTACTTC. The chain joins TRBV19 to TRBJ2-5; possible D gene TRBD1, 6 bases. Germline V CDR1 and CDR2: LNHDA, SQIVND (reference sequence). The CDR3 length is 15 residues. Deletions cut 5 bases from V and 5 bases from J, with 18 bases between.

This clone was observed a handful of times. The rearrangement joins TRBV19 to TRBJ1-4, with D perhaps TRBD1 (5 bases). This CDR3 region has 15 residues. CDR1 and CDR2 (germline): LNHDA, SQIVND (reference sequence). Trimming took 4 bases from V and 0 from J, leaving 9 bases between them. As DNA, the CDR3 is TGTGCCAGTAGTACCGACAGTGCAACTAATGAAAAACTGTTTTTT. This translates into CASSTDSATNEKLFF. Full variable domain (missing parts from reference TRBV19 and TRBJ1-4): DGGITQSPKYLFRKEGQNVTLSCEQNLNHDAMYWYRQDPGQGLRLIYYSQIVNDFQKGDIAEGYSVSREKKESFPLTVTSAQKNPTAFYLCASSTDSATNEKLFFGSGTQLSVL.

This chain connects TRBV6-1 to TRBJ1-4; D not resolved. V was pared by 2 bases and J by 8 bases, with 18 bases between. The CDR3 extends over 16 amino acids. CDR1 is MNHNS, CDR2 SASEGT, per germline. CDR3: CASSERRLVIGEKLFF. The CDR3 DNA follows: TGTGCCAGCAGTGAACGGCGGCTGGTAATTGGGGAAAAACTGTTTTTT.

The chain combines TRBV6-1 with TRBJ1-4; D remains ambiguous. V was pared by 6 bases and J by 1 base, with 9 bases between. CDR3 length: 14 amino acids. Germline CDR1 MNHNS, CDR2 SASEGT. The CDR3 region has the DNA TGTGCCAGCAGCGTTCAGGAAACTAATGAAAAACTGTTTTTT. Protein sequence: CASSVQETNEKLFF.

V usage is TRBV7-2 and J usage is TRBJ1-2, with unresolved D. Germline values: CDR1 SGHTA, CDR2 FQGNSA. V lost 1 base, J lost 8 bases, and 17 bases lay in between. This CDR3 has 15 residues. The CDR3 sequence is CASSLGAGPLEGYTF. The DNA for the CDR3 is TGTGCCAGCAGCTTAGGCGCGGGCCCCCTGGAGGGCTACACCTTC. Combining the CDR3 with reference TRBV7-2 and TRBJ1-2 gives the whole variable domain GAGVSQSPSNKVTEKGKDVELRCDPISGHTALYWYRQSLGQGLEFLIYFQGNSAPDKSGLPSDRFSAERTGGSVSTLTIQRTQQEDSAVYLCASSLGAGPLEGYTFGSGTRLTVV.

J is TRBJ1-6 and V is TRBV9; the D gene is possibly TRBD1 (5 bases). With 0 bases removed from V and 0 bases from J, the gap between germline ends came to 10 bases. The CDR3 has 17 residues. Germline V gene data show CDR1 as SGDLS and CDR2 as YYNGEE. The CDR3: CASSVGGSGSYNSPLHF. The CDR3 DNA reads TGTGCCAGCAGCGTAGGGGGCTCTGGCTCCTATAATTCACCCCTCCACTTT.

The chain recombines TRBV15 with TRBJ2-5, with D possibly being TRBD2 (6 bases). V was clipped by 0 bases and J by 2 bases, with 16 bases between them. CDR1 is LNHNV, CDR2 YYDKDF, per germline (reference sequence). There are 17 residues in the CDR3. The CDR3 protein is CATSRDRVGGVQETQYF. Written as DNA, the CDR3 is TGTGCCACCAGCAGAGATCGGGTCGGAGGGGTACAAGAGACCCAGTACTTC.

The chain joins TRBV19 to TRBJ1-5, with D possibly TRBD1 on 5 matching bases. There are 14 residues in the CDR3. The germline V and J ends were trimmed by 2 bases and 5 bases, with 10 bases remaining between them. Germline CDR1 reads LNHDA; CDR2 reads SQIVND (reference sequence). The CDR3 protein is CASSITEGDQPQHF. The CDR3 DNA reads TGTGCCAGTAGTATAACGGAAGGGGATCAGCCCCAGCATTTT. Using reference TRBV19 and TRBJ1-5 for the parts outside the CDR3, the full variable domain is DGGITQSPKYLFRKEGQNVTLSCEQNLNHDAMYWYRQDPGQGLRLIYYSQIVNDFQKGDIAEGYSVSREKKESFPLTVTSAQKNPTAFYLCASSITEGDQPQHFGDGTRLSIL.

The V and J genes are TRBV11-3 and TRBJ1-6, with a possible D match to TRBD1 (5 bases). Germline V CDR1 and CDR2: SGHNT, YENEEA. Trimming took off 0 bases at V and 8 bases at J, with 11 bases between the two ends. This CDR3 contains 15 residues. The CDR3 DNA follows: TGTGCCAGCAGCTTAGATCGGGGGGAGGATTCACCCCTCCACTTT. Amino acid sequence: CASSLDRGEDSPLHF.

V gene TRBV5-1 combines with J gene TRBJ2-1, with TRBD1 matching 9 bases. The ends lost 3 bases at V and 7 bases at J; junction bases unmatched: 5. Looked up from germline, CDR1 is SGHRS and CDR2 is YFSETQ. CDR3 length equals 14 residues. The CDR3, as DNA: TGCGCCAGCAGCTACCCCGGGACAGGGAATGAGCAGTTCTTC. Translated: CASSYPGTGNEQFF.